Here is one T cell receptor beta chain with its context. No antigen is known for it. The data derive from a study of cytotoxic CD8 clonotypes in ibrutinib-treated CLL. Whole-study context: The study included 11 relapsed/refractory and roughly 15 treatment-naive patients; 17 had IGHV unmutated disease. Study results and caveats: Sample timing was unmatched between remission and later-progressing patients; lymph nodes unstudied. Clonality, elevated at ibrutinib response, dropped back toward baseline at progression.

Researchers set a sequencing depth target of 1 in 200,000 to 1 in 1 million T cells. Produced via immunoSEQ multiplex PCR; TCRdb's table is partial and in-frame only. This sample has 150,000 to 250,000 clones; 72% occur once, and the top ten carry 10% to 15%. Sample: PBMCs, taken after 24 months of ibrutinib treatment. This TCR was recovered from a human donor with chronic lymphocytic leukemia.

The CDR3 loop reads CASSAQTGGVNTEAFF. CDR3 in DNA: TGTGCCAGCAGCGCACAGACAGGAGGGGTGAACACTGAAGCTTTCTTT. The chain carries TRBV9 and TRBJ1-1; D might be TRBD1 (6 bases). The germline V gene has CDR1 SGDLS and CDR2 YYNGEE. This CDR3 has 16 amino acids. Trimming removed 3 bases from V and 0 bases from J, with 15 bases in between.